The 27 T cell receptor beta chains given below trace back to one sample, sequenced in a study of CD8 T cells in Susac syndrome. The RNA input was roughly 0.45 to 1 ug, and it was reverse transcribed with random hexamers. A single record per CDR3 protein comes from TCRdb applying MiXCR to the immunoSEQ multiplex PCR reads. The table shows some 170,000 distinct CDR3 sequences, with around 94% occurring only once. What was sequenced was CD4+ T cells from PBMCs. The receptors derive from a human donor with Susac syndrome.

This chain uses TRBV9 with TRBJ2-1, with D possibly called TRBD1 or TRBD2 (5 bases each). This CDR3 comprises 13 residues. V gave up 1 base and J gave up 9 bases, with 11 bases separating them. Germline V gene sequence: CDR1 SGDLS, CDR2 YYNGEE. The CDR3 is CASSVYSGGEQFF. DNA for the CDR3: TGTGCCAGCAGCGTATACTCTGGGGGTGAGCAGTTCTTC.

The gene calls are TRBV6-2 or TRBV6-3 and TRBJ2-1, with 11 nucleotides matching TRBD2. The V and J ends lost 7 bases and 6 bases, in that order; junction bases with no gene match: 11. Germline V gene sequence: CDR1 MNHEY, CDR2 SVGEGT. The CDR3 has 16 amino acids. CDR3: CASNKAGTSGLNEQFF. The DNA for the CDR3 is TGTGCCAGCAATAAAGCCGGGACTAGCGGTCTCAATGAGCAGTTCTTC.

The table lists this clonotype with a count of one. The rearrangement joins TRBV11-1 to TRBJ2-1; TRBD1 aligns across 7 bases. Per germline, CDR1 SGHAT and CDR2 FQDESV (reference sequence). V shed 5 bases, J shed 7 bases, and the junction held 11 bases outside the gene matches. The CDR3 covers 15 residues. In DNA form, the CDR3 reads TGTGCCAGCAGCCCCCGAAAGGGGGCAAAAAATGAGCAGTTCTTC. This translates into CASSPRKGAKNEQFF.

This rearrangement joins TRBV4-1 to TRBJ2-3; TRBD1 matches at 9 bases. CDR1 and CDR2 from the germline V gene are MGHRA and YSYEKL. V was clipped by 0 bases and J by 6 bases; unmatched bases: 7. CDR3 length equals 16 residues. The CDR3 bases are TGCGCCAGCAGCCAAGATAGGACAGGGGTTACCGATACGCAGTATTTT. Its translation: CASSQDRTGVTDTQYF.

This clonotype was counted once. The V call is TRBV30, the J call TRBJ2-5; 12 nucleotides line up with TRBD2. Trimming took 0 bases from V and 9 from J; bases not matched to a gene: 11. From germline, CDR1 is GTSNPN and CDR2 SVGIG (reference sequence). The CDR3 covers 16 residues. This CDR3 is CAWSVNWRTSGVAQYF. CDR3 coding DNA: TGTGCCTGGAGTGTAAACTGGCGGACTAGCGGGGTGGCCCAGTACTTC.

V usage is TRBV10-3 and J usage is TRBJ2-2; 8 positions match TRBD1. Trimming cost V 7 bases and J 7 bases; bases outside gene matches: 17. Germline V gives CDR1 ENHRY, CDR2 SYGVKD. This CDR3 is built from 17 residues. The CDR3 DNA sequence: TGTGCCATCACGGGGTCACCGGCAGGGGGCCAGGACGGGGAGCTGTTTTTT. Translation gives CAITGSPAGGQDGELFF.

V and J are TRBV6-5 and TRBJ2-7; no clear D gene. The CDR3 runs 14 residues. The V end lost 6 bases, the J end lost 0 bases, and 12 bases lay between the germline ends. Looked up from germline, CDR1 is MNHEY and CDR2 is SVGAGI. The CDR3 here is CASSSTAYSYEQYF. The CDR3 region has the DNA TGTGCCAGCAGCTCTACAGCCTACTCCTACGAGCAGTACTTC.

The chain is built from TRBV7-2 and TRBJ2-5, with 7 bases fitting TRBD1. The CDR3 is 14 amino acids. Germline V gene sequence: CDR1 SGHTA, CDR2 FQGNSA. V gave up 5 bases and J gave up 4 bases; unmatched junction bases: 7. The DNA for the CDR3 is TGTGCCAGCAGCGCCAGCAGGGGGACAGAGACCCAGTACTTC. Protein: CASSASRGTETQYF.

The chain couples TRBV7-2 to TRBJ2-2; 9 bases line up with TRBD1. In germline, CDR1 is SGHTA, CDR2 FQGNSA. The CDR3 extends over 17 amino acids. V was clipped by 4 bases and J by 5 bases; unmatched bases: 11. CDR3 region: CASSWGQGRVRTGELFF. The DNA for the CDR3 is TGTGCCAGCAGCTGGGGACAGGGCAGGGTCAGAACCGGGGAGCTGTTTTTT. The whole variable domain, filled in from reference TRBV7-2 and TRBJ2-2, reads GAGVSQSPSNKVTEKGKDVELRCDPISGHTALYWYRQSLGQGLEFLIYFQGNSAPDKSGLPSDRFSAERTGGSVSTLTIQRTQQEDSAVYLCASSWGQGRVRTGELFFGEGSRLTVL.

This clonotype has just one count. The chain recombines TRBV28 with TRBJ2-2; unclear D gene. This CDR3 contains 17 residues. Germline values: CDR1 MDHEN, CDR2 SYDVKM. Trimming pared 1 base from V and 0 bases from J, leaving 12 bases between. The CDR3 DNA sequence: TGTGCCAGCAGTTTATTGGGTGAGAGACCGAACACCGGGGAGCTGTTTTTT. Amino acid sequence: CASSLLGERPNTGELFF.

The chain uses TRBV7-9 and TRBJ2-3; 8 bases are shared with TRBD1. Germline trimming cut 5 bases from V and 6 bases from J; bases unmatched to any gene: 10. Germline loops: CDR1 SEHNR, CDR2 FQNEAQ (reference sequence). The CDR3 has 15 amino acids. For the CDR3, the DNA is TGTGCCAGCAGCCAACCTCGGAGACAGGGGGATACGCAGTATTTT. It codes for CASSQPRRQGDTQYF.

The chain recombines TRBV19 with TRBJ1-2; D is unclear. Germline CDR1 and CDR2: LNHDA and SQIVND (reference sequence). The CDR3 spans 13 residues. V shed 5 bases and J shed 0 bases, with 7 bases lying between them. CDR3 coding DNA: TGTGCCAGTAGTGTGACAACTAACTATGGCTACACCTTC. As protein: CASSVTTNYGYTF.

The chain combines TRBV9 with TRBJ1-1; D uncertain. CDR1 and CDR2 from the germline V gene are SGDLS and YYNGEE. V lost 1 base and J lost 1, with 8 bases in between. The CDR3 contains 14 residues. DNA of the CDR3: TGTGCCAGCAGCGTATACGGTGGGAACACTGAAGCTTTCTTT. This sequence encodes CASSVYGGNTEAFF.

This clonotype was observed a handful of times. The chain uses TRBV29-1 and TRBJ2-7, with 9 bases identical to TRBD1. V lost 3 bases to trimming and J lost 6 bases; unmatched junction nucleotides: 6. The germline CDR1 and CDR2 sequences are SQVTM and ANQGSEA. The CDR3 runs to 13 residues. In nucleotides, the CDR3 is TGCAGCGTTGAGGGACAGGGAGGAGTCGAGCAGTACTTC. Translating it yields CSVEGQGGVEQYF.

The V call is TRBV20-1, the J call TRBJ2-3; no clear D gene. Trimming took off 5 bases at V and 3 bases at J, with 6 bases between the two ends. Germline CDR1 and CDR2: DFQATT and SNEGSKA (reference sequence). The CDR3 has 11 amino acids. CDR3 nucleotides: TGCAGTGCTCTAGGAACAGATACGCAGTATTTT. Residues: CSALGTDTQYF.

The chain uses TRBV27 and TRBJ1-2; the match to TRBD1 covers 9 bases. With 6 bases clipped from V and 4 bases from J, the junction kept 6 bases outside the gene matches. Per the germline V gene, CDR1 is MNHEY and CDR2 is SMNVEV (reference sequence). The CDR3 has 14 residues. The CDR3 DNA reads as TGTGCCAGCAGCTCGGGACAGGGTTCCTATGGCTACACCTTC. Protein product: CASSSGQGSYGYTF.

This chain joins TRBV2 and TRBJ2-7; D not certain. V lost 3 bases and J 2 bases, leaving 20 bases between the germline ends. Germline V gene data show CDR1 as SNHLY and CDR2 as FYNNEI. The CDR3 spans 17 residues. In DNA form, the CDR3 reads TGTGCCAGCAGTGATCTACTGGCTTTCGGAGTAACCTACGAGCAGTACTTC. Translation: CASSDLLAFGVTYEQYF. Supplemented by reference TRBV2 and TRBJ2-7, the full variable domain reads EPEVTQTPSHQVTQMGQEVILRCVPISNHLYFYWYRQILGQKVEFLVSFYNNEISEKSEIFDDQFSVERPDGSNFTLKIRSTKLEDSAMYFCASSDLLAFGVTYEQYFGPGTRLTVT.

This chain joins TRBV6-5 and TRBJ2-7, with 8 bases fitting TRBD1. The germline V gene has CDR1 MNHEY and CDR2 SVGAGI. The CDR3 spans 14 residues. Trimming removed 2 bases from V and 4 bases from J; junction bases left unmatched: 4. CDR3 in amino acids: CASSYQGARYEQYF. Here the CDR3 DNA reads TGTGCCAGCAGTTACCAGGGGGCGAGGTACGAGCAGTACTTC.

V usage is TRBV12-3 or TRBV12-4 and J usage is TRBJ2-2, with D perhaps matching TRBD1 or TRBD2 (5 bases each). Deletions cut 5 bases from V and 3 bases from J, with 7 bases between. The CDR3 runs to 13 residues. CDR3 protein: CASSGTDTGELFF. The CDR3, as DNA: TGTGCCAGCAGTGGGACGGACACCGGGGAGCTGTTTTTT.

This sequence joins TRBV5-1 and TRBJ1-4, with 7 bases that match TRBD1. The V gene's germline CDR1 is SGHRS and CDR2 YFSETQ. J lost 10 bases, V lost 0 bases, and 9 bases had no gene match. The CDR3 is 15 amino acids. CDR3 sequence: CASSLEGQGVGKLFF. CDR3 coding DNA: TGCGCCAGCAGCTTGGAGGGCCAGGGGGTGGGAAAACTGTTTTTT.

This chain's CDR3 is CASSLQRNTEAFF. The CDR3 bases are TGTGCCAGCAGTTTACAGAGAAACACTGAAGCTTTCTTT. The rearrangement links TRBV27 to TRBJ1-1; D not certain. V dropped 2 bases and J dropped 2 bases, with 6 bases sitting between them. The CDR3 consists of 13 residues. Looked up from germline, CDR1 is MNHEY and CDR2 is SMNVEV (reference sequence).

The CDR3: CACDTGNQPQHF. For the CDR3, the DNA is TGTGCCTGTGACACTGGCAATCAGCCCCAGCATTTT. The V call is TRBV30, the J call TRBJ1-5, with D uncertain. The germline CDR1 and CDR2 sequences are GTSNPN and SVGIG (reference sequence). V lost 6 bases to trimming and J lost 2 bases, with 8 bases between them. The CDR3 has 12 residues.

The chain links TRBV13 to TRBJ2-1; the D is unclear. Germline CDR1 PRHDT, CDR2 FYEKMQ (reference sequence). The CDR3 is 14 residues long. Trimming pared 0 bases from V and 6 bases from J, leaving 9 bases between. The CDR3 sequence: CASSLGLDRNEQFF. The CDR3 nucleotides read TGTGCCAGCAGCTTAGGCCTTGATCGCAATGAGCAGTTCTTC.

This rearrangement joins TRBV20-1 to TRBJ2-7; TRBD2 aligns across 14 bases. The germline CDR1 and CDR2 sequences are DFQATT and SNEGSKA (reference sequence). The CDR3 runs to 15 residues. The V and J ends lost 3 bases and 3 bases, in that order; junction bases with no gene match: 4. CDR3 coding DNA: TGCAGTGCTAGCAAAGGGACTAGCGGGAGCTACGAGCAGTACTTC. Its translation: CSASKGTSGSYEQYF.

The chain joins TRBV24-1 to TRBJ2-1, with 8 bases identical to TRBD2. CDR1 is KGHDR and CDR2 is SFDVKD in the germline V gene. With V trimmed by 9 bases and J by 4 bases, 10 bases remained unmatched. The CDR3 loop spans 15 amino acids. CDR3 sequence: CATSPSGRGYNEQFF. The CDR3 nucleotides read TGTGCCACCTCCCCGTCCGGGAGGGGGTACAATGAGCAGTTCTTC.

The chain links TRBV6-5 to TRBJ1-1; D not resolved. This CDR3 spans 14 amino acids. CDR1 is MNHEY and CDR2 is SVGAGI in the germline V gene. V was pared by 5 bases and J by 5 bases, with 15 bases between. CDR3 in amino acids: CASSASGLGTEAFF. The CDR3, as DNA: TGTGCCAGCAGTGCGTCGGGCCTAGGGACTGAAGCTTTCTTT.

The chain has TRBV6-5 and TRBJ2-1; D is ambiguous. V was clipped by 6 bases and J by 2 bases, with 14 bases between them. The germline V gene has CDR1 MNHEY and CDR2 SVGAGI. CDR3 size: 15 residues. The CDR3 coding sequence is TGTGCCAGCAGGCCTTGGACGGTTACCTACAATGAGCAGTTCTTC. Amino acid sequence: CASRPWTVTYNEQFF.